This T cell receptor beta chain was retrieved from a study of blood T cells in healthy people across ages. Study in general: Template switching recovered approximately one barcoded beta molecule for every two T cells. General observations from the study: Both higher diversity and more naive CD4+ cells marked long-lived donors when set against aged donors.

As concerns this clonotype: Its target is not known.

This CDR3 is built from 14 residues. Trimming shortened V by 0 bases and J by 8 bases, and 12 bases separated the two germline ends. CDR1 and CDR2 (germline): SGHKS, YYEKEE (reference sequence). RNA extraction gave at least 5 micrograms of total RNA per sample. A second roughly 6 to 11 cycle PCR used barcoded and J-beta primers. Every sample gave at least 3 million paired-end reads containing CDR3. TCRdb called the 5' RACE reads again in MiXCR, with one record for every CDR3 protein. This sample has approximately 1.5 million distinct CDR3 sequences, with about 32% found just once. Sequencing used blood. This clonotype was sampled from a woman between 25 and 40 years old in good health. The J gene is TRBJ2-1, the V gene TRBV5-5, with D possibly TRBD1 on 5 matching bases. The CDR3 region has the DNA TGTGCCAGCAGCTTGGACGCAGGGCCGTATGAGCAGTTCTTC. Encoded protein: CASSLDAGPYEQFF.